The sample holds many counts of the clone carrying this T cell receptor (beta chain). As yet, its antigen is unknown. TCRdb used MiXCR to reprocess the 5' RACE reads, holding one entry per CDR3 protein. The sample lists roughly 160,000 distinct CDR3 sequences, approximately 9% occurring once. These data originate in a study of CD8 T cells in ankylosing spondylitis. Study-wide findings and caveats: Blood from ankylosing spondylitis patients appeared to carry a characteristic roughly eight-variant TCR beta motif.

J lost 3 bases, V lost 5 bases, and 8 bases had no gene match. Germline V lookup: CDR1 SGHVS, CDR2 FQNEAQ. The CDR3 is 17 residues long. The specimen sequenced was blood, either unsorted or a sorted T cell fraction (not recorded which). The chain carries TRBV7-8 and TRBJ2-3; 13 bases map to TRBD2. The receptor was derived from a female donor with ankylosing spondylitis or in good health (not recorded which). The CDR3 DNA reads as TGTGCCAGCAGCCCATGGACTAGCGGGAGTGCAACAGATACGCAGTATTTT. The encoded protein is CASSPWTSGSATDTQYF.